The 20 T cell receptor beta chains below come from one sample, sequenced in a study of T-cell memory formation after mild COVID-19. Each CDR3 protein is one row after TCRdb ran MiXCR on the 5' RACE reads. This sample has roughly 450,000 distinct CDR3 sequences, with over 15% found just once. Input material: PBMCs or a T cell subset sorted from them (not recorded which). The receptors originated from an adult woman who had mild COVID-19 (a few samples of this study predate the infection). Cell type and time point are not known.

In this sample, this clonotype turned up many times. The chain combines TRBV25-1 with TRBJ2-2; the D is unclear. This CDR3 comprises 12 residues. The V and J ends lost 3 bases and 3 bases respectively, with 2 bases between them. Germline assignment: CDR1 MGHDK and CDR2 SYGVNS. This CDR3 is CASSDHTGELFF. In DNA form, the CDR3 reads TGTGCCAGCAGTGACCACACCGGGGAGCTGTTTTTT. Looking up the rest from reference TRBV25-1 and TRBJ2-2 gives the full variable domain: EADIYQTPRYLVIGTGKKITLECSQTMGHDKMYWYQQDPGMELHLIHYSYGVNSTEKGDLSSESTVSRIRTEHFPLTLESARPSHTSQYLCASSDHTGELFFGEGSRLTVL.

This clonotype was observed at least ten times. The chain is built from TRBV5-1 and TRBJ2-2; 11 bases are shared with TRBD2. The CDR3 loop spans 16 amino acids. Germline V gene data show CDR1 as SGHRS and CDR2 as YFSETQ. The junction had 2 bases not matched to a gene; V was cut back by 1 base and J by 3 bases. The DNA for the CDR3 is TGCGCCAGCAGCTTGACTAGCGGGGGCGACACCGGGGAGCTGTTTTTT. Its protein product is CASSLTSGGDTGELFF.

The chain carries TRBV7-3 and TRBJ2-1, with D uncertain. Trimming removed 1 base at V and 9 bases at J, with 10 bases between. The CDR3 loop spans 13 amino acids. Germline loops: CDR1 SGHTA, CDR2 FQGTGA. CDR3 DNA sequence: TGTGCCAGCAGCTTAATGGGGATGAGTGAGCAGTTCTTC. This codes for CASSLMGMSEQFF. Full variable domain (rest looked up from reference TRBV7-3 and TRBJ2-1): GAGVSQTPSNKVTEKGKYVELRCDPISGHTALYWYRQSLGQGPEFLIYFQGTGAADDSGLPNDRFFAVRPEGSVSTLKIQRTERGDSAVYLCASSLMGMSEQFFGPGTRLTVL.

The table lists this clonotype with many counts. The chain carries TRBV5-1 and TRBJ2-3; 13 nucleotides align to TRBD2. Germline V gives CDR1 SGHRS, CDR2 YFSETQ. Trimming removed 3 bases from V and 1 base from J; junction bases left unmatched: 8. There are 18 residues in the CDR3. This CDR3 reads CASSSGTSGIFRTDTQYF. CDR3 nucleotide sequence: TGCGCCAGCAGCTCCGGGACTAGCGGGATTTTCCGCACAGATACGCAGTATTTT.

V is TRBV5-1 and J is TRBJ2-3; perhaps TRBD2 as D (5 bases). CDR1 and CDR2 from the germline V gene are SGHRS and YFSETQ. V shed 3 bases and J shed 4 bases, with 18 bases lying between them. The CDR3 is 16 amino acids. The CDR3 is CASSSAGRERADTQYF. CDR3 bases: TGCGCCAGCAGCTCCGCGGGCCGGGAACGAGCAGATACGCAGTATTTT.

The chain combines TRBV7-2 with TRBJ2-1; 9 positions agree with TRBD1. The V gene's germline CDR1 is SGHTA and CDR2 FQGNSA. CDR3 length: 15 residues. Trimming cost V 0 bases and J 9 bases; bases outside gene matches: 6. The CDR3 here is CASSLAGTGRTEQFF. The CDR3 DNA sequence: TGTGCCAGCAGCTTAGCCGGGACAGGGCGAACTGAGCAGTTCTTC.

This rearrangement joins TRBV20-1 to TRBJ2-3; no firm D call. Germline CDR1 DFQATT, CDR2 SNEGSKA (reference sequence). The CDR3 totals 14 residues. V lost 5 bases and J 2 bases, leaving 14 bases between the germline ends. The CDR3 loop reads CSAADEKNTDTQYF. CDR3 sequence (DNA): TGCAGTGCTGCGGACGAGAAAAACACAGATACGCAGTATTTT.

At least ten counts were recorded for this clonotype. The V and J genes are TRBV6-2 or TRBV6-3 and TRBJ2-1; TRBD1 might be the D (5 bases). V lost 6 bases, J lost 7 bases, and 7 bases lay in between. The CDR3 runs to 11 residues. Germline V gene sequence: CDR1 MNHEY, CDR2 SVGEGT. CDR3 DNA sequence: TGTGCCAGCAGGGCAGGGAATGAGCAGTTCTTC. This translates into CASRAGNEQFF.

The chain joins TRBV20-1 to TRBJ1-1; D is ambiguous. CDR1 is DFQATT and CDR2 is SNEGSKA in the germline V gene (reference sequence). This CDR3 is 11 amino acids long. Trimming cost V 3 bases and J 4 bases, with 6 bases left between them. The DNA for the CDR3 is TGCAGTGCTAGGGTACTCACTGAAGCTTTCTTT. It yields the protein CSARVLTEAFF.

This clonotype was counted a few times. The CDR3 is CATSDSGLLGEQYF. As DNA, the CDR3 is TGTGCCACCAGTGATTCTGGACTCCTCGGGGAGCAGTACTTC. This chain uses TRBV24-1 with TRBJ2-7, with D possibly TRBD2 on 5 matching bases. This CDR3 comprises 14 residues. The V gene's germline CDR1 is KGHDR and CDR2 SFDVKD. Trimming took off 2 bases at V and 7 bases at J, with 14 bases between the two ends.

This clonotype appeared a few times. This rearrangement joins TRBV11-2 to TRBJ2-1, with D possibly TRBD1 on 5 matching bases. This CDR3 comprises 15 residues. Trimming shortened V by 5 bases and J by 2 bases, and 13 bases separated the two germline ends. Per the germline V gene, CDR1 is SGHAT and CDR2 is FQNNGV. The chain's CDR3 is CASSTRQRAYNEQFF. The CDR3 region has the DNA TGTGCCAGCAGCACTCGACAGAGAGCCTACAATGAGCAGTTCTTC.

The chain has TRBV4-1 and TRBJ2-3, with 10 bases fitting TRBD1. Germline values: CDR1 MGHRA, CDR2 YSYEKL. CDR3 size: 18 residues. The junction had 11 bases not matched to a gene; V was cut back by 4 bases and J by 1 base. The CDR3, as DNA: TGCGCCAGCAGCCCCGGGACAGGGGTGGTCATGGGCACAGATACGCAGTATTTT. As protein: CASSPGTGVVMGTDTQYF.

The V and J genes are TRBV23-1 and TRBJ1-5; D is undetermined. TRBV23-1 is assigned to the ORF class and has an uncertain function. This CDR3 contains 13 residues. Trimming took off 2 bases at V and 4 bases at J, with 6 bases between the two ends. The CDR3 reads CASSQPMNQPQHF. CDR3 sequence (DNA): TGCGCCAGCAGTCAACCCATGAATCAGCCCCAGCATTTT.

This clonotype was found a few times. The rearrangement joins TRBV3-1 to TRBJ1-4, with 10 bases aligning to TRBD1. With V trimmed by 4 bases and J by 8 bases, 7 bases remained unmatched. The germline gives CDR1 LGHDT, CDR2 YNNKEL (reference sequence). The CDR3 is 15 residues long. This CDR3 is CASSPPGDRGEKLFF. DNA for the CDR3: TGTGCCAGCAGCCCTCCCGGGGACAGGGGAGAAAAACTGTTTTTT.

This clonotype was counted a few times. The chain joins TRBV20-1 to TRBJ2-7; D remains unclear. Germline V gives CDR1 DFQATT, CDR2 SNEGSKA (reference sequence). The CDR3 has 15 residues. V was clipped by 0 bases and J by 0 bases, with 12 bases between them. The CDR3 here is CSARDLFDASYEQYF. The CDR3 DNA follows: TGCAGTGCTAGAGATTTATTTGACGCCTCCTACGAGCAGTACTTC.

This clonotype was detected only a few times. The chain has TRBV2 and TRBJ2-3, with TRBD2 matching 11 bases. J was trimmed by 0 bases and V by 10 bases; bases with no gene match: 9. This CDR3 is built from 16 residues. In germline, CDR1 is SNHLY, CDR2 FYNNEI. The CDR3 coding sequence is TGTGCCATTAGGGATAGCGGGAGGGTTAGCACAGATACGCAGTATTTT. Protein product: CAIRDSGRVSTDTQYF. Combining the CDR3 with reference TRBV2 and TRBJ2-3 gives the whole variable domain EPEVTQTPSHQVTQMGQEVILRCVPISNHLYFYWYRQILGQKVEFLVSFYNNEISEKSEIFDDQFSVERPDGSNFTLKIRSTKLEDSAMYFCAIRDSGRVSTDTQYFGPGTRLTVL.

This clonotype was recorded at least ten times. This sequence joins TRBV24-1 and TRBJ2-3; 9 bases agree with TRBD2. V shed 1 base, J shed 1 base, and the junction held 8 bases outside the gene matches. The CDR3 is made up of 18 amino acids. Germline CDR1 reads KGHDR; CDR2 reads SFDVKD. The chain's CDR3 is CATSDLWSSGRGTDTQYF. Here the CDR3 DNA reads TGTGCCACCAGTGATTTATGGAGTAGCGGGAGAGGCACAGATACGCAGTATTTT.

V usage is TRBV7-3 and J usage is TRBJ2-1; 14 nucleotides agree with TRBD2. The CDR3 runs to 16 residues. J was trimmed by 6 bases and V by 5 bases; bases with no gene match: 6. Germline V lookup: CDR1 SGHTA, CDR2 FQGTGA. CDR3: CASSRLAGGGSNEQFF. In DNA form, the CDR3 reads TGTGCCAGCAGCCGACTAGCGGGAGGGGGGTCCAATGAGCAGTTCTTC.

The chain joins TRBV20-1 to TRBJ1-1; no clear D. Germline V CDR1 and CDR2: DFQATT, SNEGSKA (reference sequence). The ends were cut back, 4 bases at V and 1 base at J, with 10 bases in the middle. CDR3 length: 13 amino acids. CDR3 loop: CSANLHPNTEAFF. In nucleotides, the CDR3 is TGCAGTGCTAACCTTCACCCGAACACTGAAGCTTTCTTT.

This clonotype occurred a few times. The chain is built from TRBV29-1 and TRBJ2-1; D unclear. In germline, CDR1 is SQVTM, CDR2 ANQGSEA. The V end lost 0 bases, the J end lost 10 bases, and 10 bases lay between the germline ends. There are 12 residues in the CDR3. DNA of the CDR3: TGCAGCGTTGAAGAAGGGCCTCGGGAGCAGTTCTTC. Amino acid sequence: CSVEEGPREQFF.